Listed below are T cell receptor beta chains from one sample, sequenced in a study of T-cell reconstitution after alpha-beta-depleted transplantation in children. Using its own MiXCR run on the PCR reads, TCRdb lists one record per CDR3 protein. Of 350,000 to 500,000 distinct CDR3 sequences detected, over 40% appear once; the ten largest clones hold 27%. This material consisted of PBMCs, taken before TCRalphabeta/CD19-depleted stem cell transplant. Every receptor here comes from a girl aged 2 to 9 with aplastic anemia, due to receive a stem cell transplant. The CDR3 runs from the conserved cysteine through the conserved F or W. D genes are given only for firm matches. Rows give clone size only sometimes, using once, few, many, or a class for an expanded clone.

d_call: TRBD1
clone_size: -
v_call: TRBV20-1
j_call: TRBJ1-1
cdr3_aa: CSAQGGPEAFF
cdr3_nt: TGCAGTGCCCAGGGGGGCCCTGAAGCTTTCTTT

d_call: TRBD2
clone_size: few
v_call: TRBV14
j_call: TRBJ2-7
cdr3_aa: CASSQGLADYEQYF
cdr3_nt: TGTGCCAGCAGCCAAGGCCTAGCGGACTACGAGCAGTACTTC

d_call: -
clone_size: -
v_call: TRBV12-3/TRBV12-4
j_call: TRBJ2-3
cdr3_aa: CASSFLRTDTQYF
cdr3_nt: TGTGCCAGCAGTTTTCTGAGGACAGATACGCAGTATTTT

d_call: TRBD1
clone_size: -
v_call: TRBV12-3/TRBV12-4
j_call: TRBJ2-7
cdr3_aa: CASSFRDRVYEQYF
cdr3_nt: TGTGCCAGCAGCTTCCGGGACAGGGTATACGAGCAGTACTTC

d_call: -
clone_size: few
v_call: TRBV20-1
j_call: TRBJ1-4
cdr3_aa: CRIDGPDEKLFF
cdr3_nt: TGCAGGATTGACGGCCCGGATGAAAAACTGTTTTTT

d_call: -
clone_size: -
v_call: TRBV6-2/TRBV6-3
j_call: TRBJ2-7
cdr3_aa: CASRQPLWEVSEQYF
cdr3_nt: TGTGCCAGCAGGCAACCCTTATGGGAGGTCTCCGAGCAGTACTTC

d_call: -
clone_size: many
v_call: TRBV7-9
j_call: TRBJ1-2
cdr3_aa: CASSLATDYGYTF
cdr3_nt: TGTGCCAGCAGCTTAGCGACAGACTATGGCTACACCTTC

d_call: -
clone_size: many
v_call: TRBV6-1
j_call: TRBJ2-1
cdr3_aa: CASSETGEQFF
cdr3_nt: TGTGCCAGCAGTGAAACTGGTGAGCAGTTCTTC

d_call: -
clone_size: -
v_call: TRBV20-1
j_call: TRBJ2-7
cdr3_aa: CSAKRDSSSYEQYF
cdr3_nt: TGCAGTGCTAAGCGGGACAGTAGCTCCTACGAGCAGTACTTC

d_call: -
clone_size: many
v_call: TRBV15
j_call: TRBJ2-3
cdr3_aa: CATSHEQITQYF
cdr3_nt: TGTGCCACCAGCCATGAACAGATAACGCAGTATTTT

d_call: -
clone_size: many
v_call: TRBV20-1
j_call: TRBJ2-1
cdr3_aa: CSARGVGSRSYNEQFF
cdr3_nt: TGCAGTGCTAGAGGGGTCGGGAGTCGCTCCTACAATGAGCAGTTCTTC

d_call: -
clone_size: many
v_call: TRBV15
j_call: TRBJ1-6
cdr3_aa: CATSRGTERNSPLHF
cdr3_nt: TGTGCCACCAGCAGGGGGACCGAGCGAAATTCACCCCTCCACTTT

d_call: -
clone_size: -
v_call: TRBV3-1
j_call: TRBJ1-3
cdr3_aa: CASSQALGVGNTIYF
cdr3_nt: TGTGCCAGCAGCCAAGCTTTAGGGGTCGGAAACACCATATATTTT

d_call: TRBD1
clone_size: few
v_call: TRBV7-9
j_call: TRBJ2-3
cdr3_aa: CASSLARARGQDTQYF
cdr3_nt: TGTGCCAGCAGCTTAGCACGAGCCAGGGGGCAAGATACGCAGTATTTT

d_call: -
clone_size: -
v_call: TRBV7-6
j_call: TRBJ2-5
cdr3_aa: CASSLNALQETQYF
cdr3_nt: TGTGCCAGCAGCTTAAATGCCCTCCAAGAGACCCAGTACTTC

d_call: TRBD1
clone_size: -
v_call: TRBV7-9
j_call: TRBJ2-5
cdr3_aa: CASSYGTDPQETQYF
cdr3_nt: TGTGCCAGCAGCTACGGGACAGATCCCCAAGAGACCCAGTACTTC

d_call: -
clone_size: -
v_call: TRBV5-1
j_call: TRBJ2-2
cdr3_aa: CASNPLGGDGTGELFF
cdr3_nt: TGCGCCAGCAACCCCCTAGGGGGTGATGGCACCGGGGAGCTGTTTTTT

d_call: -
clone_size: few
v_call: TRBV20-1
j_call: TRBJ2-7
cdr3_aa: CSAISVSSYEQYF
cdr3_nt: TGCAGTGCTATCTCGGTTAGCTCCTACGAGCAGTACTTC

d_call: -
clone_size: -
v_call: TRBV6-5
j_call: TRBJ1-1
cdr3_aa: CASSYRQAYEAFF
cdr3_nt: TGTGCCAGCAGTTATAGGCAGGCATATGAAGCTTTCTTT

d_call: -
clone_size: -
v_call: TRBV20-1
j_call: TRBJ2-5
cdr3_aa: CSAPRQGTQYF
cdr3_nt: TGCAGTGCTCCTCGGCAGGGGACCCAGTACTTC

d_call: TRBD1
clone_size: few
v_call: TRBV5-6
j_call: TRBJ1-4
cdr3_aa: CASSSGQGIREKLFF
cdr3_nt: TGTGCCAGCAGCTCCGGACAGGGTATTCGAGAAAAACTGTTTTTT

d_call: TRBD1
clone_size: many
v_call: TRBV28
j_call: TRBJ2-1
cdr3_aa: CASSLVDRDDNEQFF
cdr3_nt: TGTGCCAGCAGTTTAGTGGACAGGGATGACAATGAGCAGTTCTTC

d_call: TRBD1
clone_size: -
v_call: TRBV6-5
j_call: TRBJ2-5
cdr3_aa: CASSYDRGETQYF
cdr3_nt: TGTGCCAGCAGTTACGACAGGGGTGAGACCCAGTACTTC

d_call: -
clone_size: -
v_call: TRBV5-1
j_call: TRBJ2-1
cdr3_aa: CASSLTGSDRYNEQFF
cdr3_nt: TGCGCCAGCAGCTTGACAGGGTCGGATCGTTACAATGAGCAGTTCTTC

d_call: TRBD1
clone_size: -
v_call: TRBV6-1
j_call: TRBJ2-7
cdr3_aa: CASSPTLTGSTYEQYF
cdr3_nt: TGTGCCAGCAGCCCGACCTTGACAGGGTCCACCTACGAGCAGTACTTC

d_call: -
clone_size: -
v_call: TRBV20-1
j_call: TRBJ2-5
cdr3_aa: CSARMSGETQYF
cdr3_nt: TGCAGTGCTAGGATGTCAGGAGAGACCCAGTACTTC

d_call: -
clone_size: -
v_call: TRBV12-3/TRBV12-4
j_call: TRBJ2-7
cdr3_aa: CASSHGVSSYEQYF
cdr3_nt: TGTGCCAGCAGTCACGGGGTGAGCTCCTACGAGCAGTACTTC

d_call: TRBD2
clone_size: many
v_call: TRBV2
j_call: TRBJ2-3
cdr3_aa: CASSKTSGLADSTDTQYF
cdr3_nt: TGTGCCAGCAGTAAAACGTCTGGACTAGCGGACTCCACAGATACGCAGTATTTT

d_call: -
clone_size: once
v_call: TRBV20-1
j_call: TRBJ2-4
cdr3_aa: CSATPPHGAKNIQYF
cdr3_nt: TGCAGTGCTACACCTCCCCACGGAGCCAAAAACATTCAGTACTTC

d_call: -
clone_size: few
v_call: TRBV29-1
j_call: TRBJ2-2
cdr3_aa: CSVPIVSKGTGELFF
cdr3_nt: TGCAGCGTTCCGATCGTGTCCAAGGGCACCGGGGAGCTGTTTTTT

d_call: TRBD2
clone_size: few
v_call: TRBV20-1
j_call: TRBJ2-1
cdr3_aa: CSARDGGGGNEQFF
cdr3_nt: TGCAGTGCTAGAGACGGCGGGGGGGGGAATGAGCAGTTCTTC

d_call: -
clone_size: few
v_call: TRBV12-3/TRBV12-4
j_call: TRBJ1-1
cdr3_aa: CADADRQRANTEAFF
cdr3_nt: TGTGCCGACGCCGACAGGCAAAGAGCGAACACTGAAGCTTTCTTT

d_call: TRBD2
clone_size: -
v_call: TRBV7-6
j_call: TRBJ2-5
cdr3_aa: CASSLLAGGRRETQYF
cdr3_nt: TGTGCCAGCAGCTTACTCGCGGGAGGGCGGAGGGAGACCCAGTACTTC

d_call: TRBD2
clone_size: few
v_call: TRBV12-3/TRBV12-4
j_call: TRBJ2-7
cdr3_aa: CASRRGRGSSYEQYF
cdr3_nt: TGTGCCAGCAGACGCGGGAGAGGGAGCTCCTACGAGCAGTACTTC

d_call: TRBD2
clone_size: few
v_call: TRBV11-3
j_call: TRBJ2-5
cdr3_aa: CASSLVAGSETQYF
cdr3_nt: TGTGCCAGCAGCTTAGTAGCGGGAAGCGAGACCCAGTACTTC